This TCR beta chain derives from a study of blood T cell repertoires in COVID-19. The CDR3 length is 15 residues. Trimming took off 0 bases at V and 3 bases at J, with 12 bases between the two ends. CDR1 and CDR2 (germline): SGHKS, YYEKEE (reference sequence). The repertoire was sequenced with immunoSEQ multiplex PCR; TCRdb's copy has only in-frame clones and lacks some. The sample carries fewer than 400,000 clones, about nine tenths recorded once. Input material: peripheral blood. This chain joins TRBV5-5 and TRBJ1-1; a weak D match, TRBD1 (6 bases). The clonotype was recovered from a woman aged 25-40 years with COVID-19, enrolled during active disease. CDR3 loop: CASSLAGGGDTEAFF. The CDR3 DNA reads TGTGCCAGCAGCTTGGCGGGAGGGGGTGACACTGAAGCTTTCTTT.